This T cell receptor beta chain stems from a study of blood T cell repertoires in COVID-19. The wider study: Samples taken during acute and convalescent COVID-19 were collected in the United States, Italy and Spain.

Authors' data handling: By means of reference gene primer amplification, nucleated cell counts were estimated. TCRdb's copy holds only in-frame clones and misses some; the assay was immunoSEQ multiplex PCR. V and J calls and clone size are given by that table; D and trimming were obtained from the DNA. The sample includes 230,000 or so clones, 84% seen only once; the top ten take 1.4%. Trimming took off 4 bases at V and 8 bases at J, with 18 bases between the two ends. The CDR3 has 14 amino acids. The germline CDR1 and CDR2 sequences are SGDLS and YYNGEE. The receptor comes from a woman aged 40 to 55 who had recovered from COVID-19. Material for sequencing was peripheral blood. The chain carries TRBV9 and TRBJ1-1; no firm D call. The CDR3 DNA reads TGTGCCAGCAGCCCCCAAGCAGTCAGGATAGAAGCTTTCTTT. Translation gives CASSPQAVRIEAFF.